These 4 T cell receptor beta chains originate from one sample sequenced in a study of molecular identifiers for immune sequencing clone quantification. One entry per CDR3 protein results from TCRdb running MiXCR on the PCR reads. Among tens of thousands of distinct CDR3 sequences listed, around 20% were seen once. The sequenced sample was naive CD8+ T cells from blood, with Jurkat cell RNA spiked in. Subset reported: FACS-sorted CD8+CD4-CCR7+CD45RA+ naive T cells. The receptor set was obtained from a human donor in good health. Some libraries in this study had Jurkat cell RNA spiked in.

In this sample, this clonotype turned up many times. CDR3 sequence (DNA): TGTGCCAGCAGTTTTTCGGAGCAGGTCGTCACAGATACGCAGTATTTT. Its protein is CASSFSEQVVTDTQYF. The rearrangement uses TRBV12-3 or TRBV12-4 and TRBJ2-3; D uncertain. The CDR3 loop spans 16 amino acids. V gave up 3 bases and J gave up 2 bases, with 15 bases separating them.

This clonotype was recorded many times. The rearrangement joins TRBV28 to TRBJ2-7; D is uncertain. Deletions cut 6 bases from V and 3 bases from J, with 12 bases between. Germline-derived CDR1 and CDR2 are MDHEN and SYDVKM. The CDR3 consists of 13 residues. CDR3 DNA: TGTGCCAGCAGGTCTGACGACGTCTACGAGCAGTACTTC. This sequence encodes CASRSDDVYEQYF.

Notes on this clonotype: A much larger clone is a single base away; this may be a read error. The chain is built from TRBV28 and TRBJ2-2, with 8 bases that match TRBD1. This CDR3 contains 14 residues. Germline assignment: CDR1 MDHEN and CDR2 SYDVKM. The trim removed 3 bases at V and 6 bases at J, leaving 3 bases unmatched. CDR3 sequence (DNA): TGTGCCAGCAGTTTGGGGACAGGCGCCGGGGAGCTGTTTTTT. Amino acid sequence: CASSLGTGAGELFF. The whole variable domain, filled in from reference TRBV28 and TRBJ2-2, reads DVKVTQSSRYLVKRTGEKVFLECVQDMDHENMFWYRQDPGLGLRLIYFSYDVKMKEKGDIPEGYSVSREKKERFSLILESASTNQTSMYLCASSLGTGAGELFFGEGSRLTVL.

This clonotype was counted at least ten times. This sequence joins TRBV19 and TRBJ1-1, with D uncertain. The CDR3 consists of 14 residues. The V end lost 5 bases, the J end lost 1 base, and 11 bases lay between the germline ends. The V gene's germline CDR1 is LNHDA and CDR2 SQIVND (reference sequence). The CDR3 DNA sequence: TGTGCCAGTAGTTTTGGGGAAACGAACACTGAAGCTTTCTTT. It specifies CASSFGETNTEAFF.